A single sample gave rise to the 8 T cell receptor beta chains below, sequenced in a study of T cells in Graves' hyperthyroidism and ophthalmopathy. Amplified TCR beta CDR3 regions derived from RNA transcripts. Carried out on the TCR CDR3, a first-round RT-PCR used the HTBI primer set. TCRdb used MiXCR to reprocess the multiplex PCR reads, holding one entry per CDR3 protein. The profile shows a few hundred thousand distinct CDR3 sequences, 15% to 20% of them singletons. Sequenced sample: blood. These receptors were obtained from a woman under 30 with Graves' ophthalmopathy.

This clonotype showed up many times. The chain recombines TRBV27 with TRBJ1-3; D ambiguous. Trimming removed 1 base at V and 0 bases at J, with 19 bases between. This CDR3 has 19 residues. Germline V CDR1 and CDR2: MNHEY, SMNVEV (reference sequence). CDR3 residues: CASSLLPGLYIISGNTIYF. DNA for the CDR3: TGTGCCAGCAGTTTATTACCGGGTTTGTACATCATCTCTGGAAACACCATATATTTT.

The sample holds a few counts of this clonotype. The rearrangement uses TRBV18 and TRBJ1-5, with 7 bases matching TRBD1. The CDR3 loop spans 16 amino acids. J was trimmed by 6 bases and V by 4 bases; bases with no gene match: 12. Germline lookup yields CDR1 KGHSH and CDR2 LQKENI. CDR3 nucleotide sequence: TGTGCCAGCTCACAAAATACAGGGGATTTCGGTCAGCCCCAGCATTTT. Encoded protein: CASSQNTGDFGQPQHF.

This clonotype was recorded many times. The CDR3 loop reads CASSLGSANEQYF. The CDR3 DNA reads TGTGCCAGCAGCTTAGGTTCGGCAAACGAGCAGTACTTC. The chain uses TRBV7-8 and TRBJ2-7; D uncertain. Germline V gene data show CDR1 as SGHVS and CDR2 as FQNEAQ. This CDR3 spans 13 amino acids. Trimming pared 1 base from V and 5 bases from J, leaving 9 bases between.

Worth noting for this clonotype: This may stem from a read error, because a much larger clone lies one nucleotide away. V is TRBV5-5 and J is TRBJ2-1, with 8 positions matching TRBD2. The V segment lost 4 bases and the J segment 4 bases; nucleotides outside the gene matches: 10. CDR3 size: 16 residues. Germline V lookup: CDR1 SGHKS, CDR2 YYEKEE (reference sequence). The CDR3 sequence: CASSSWAGGPYNEQFF. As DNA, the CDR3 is TGTGCCAGCAGCAGTTGGGCGGGAGGCCCTTACAATGAGCAGTTCTTC.

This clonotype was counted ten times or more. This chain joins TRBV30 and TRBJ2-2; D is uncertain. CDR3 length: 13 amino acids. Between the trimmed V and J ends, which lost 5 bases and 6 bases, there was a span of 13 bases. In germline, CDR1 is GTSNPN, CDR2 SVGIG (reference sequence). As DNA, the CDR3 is TGTGCCTGGGGTGGTAATCCGTCCGGGGAGCTGTTTTTT. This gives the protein CAWGGNPSGELFF. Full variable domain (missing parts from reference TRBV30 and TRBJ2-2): SQTIHQWPATLVQPVGSPLSLECTVEGTSNPNLYWYRQAAGRGLQLLFYSVGIGQISSEVPQNLSASRPQDRQFILSSKKLLLSDSGFYLCAWGGNPSGELFFGEGSRLTVL.

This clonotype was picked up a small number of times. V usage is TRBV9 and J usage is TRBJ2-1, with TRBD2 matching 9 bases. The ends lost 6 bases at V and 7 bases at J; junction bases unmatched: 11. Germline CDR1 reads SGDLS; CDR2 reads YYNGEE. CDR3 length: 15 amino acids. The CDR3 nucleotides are TGTGCCAGCAACCTAGTGGGTAGCGGGAGTAATGAGCAGTTCTTC. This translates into CASNLVGSGSNEQFF.

This CDR3 is CASQRLAGVRDTGELFF. The CDR3 region has the DNA TGTGCCAGCCAACGGCTAGCGGGAGTCAGGGACACCGGGGAGCTGTTTTTT. This chain connects TRBV2 to TRBJ2-2; TRBD2 matches 10 bases. Germline lookup yields CDR1 SNHLY and CDR2 FYNNEI. This CDR3 spans 17 amino acids. V was pared by 8 bases and J by 3 bases, with 12 bases of the junction left unmatched.

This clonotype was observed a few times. The CDR3 DNA follows: TGCGCCAGCAGCCAAGGGGACCGGGCGGATGAGCAGTTCTTC. Amino acid sequence: CASSQGDRADEQFF. The V gene is TRBV4-1, the J gene TRBJ2-1; D may match TRBD1 or TRBD2 (5 bases each). The CDR3 is 14 residues long. The V and J ends lost 1 base and 8 bases respectively, with 12 bases between them. CDR1 is MGHRA, CDR2 YSYEKL, per germline.